This TCR beta chain was retrieved from a study of cytomegalovirus exposure and HLA in healthy donors. CDR3 size: 15 residues. Germline-derived CDR1 and CDR2 are SGHRS and YFSETQ. V gave up 4 bases and J gave up 5 bases; unmatched junction bases: 7. This clone has just a few counts. The primer mix had 60 Vbeta and 13 Jbeta primers. Some clones are missing from TCRdb's copy, which holds only in-frame ones; the method was immunoSEQ multiplex PCR. The sample carries some 130,000 clones, just under 80% recorded once. Input material: PBMCs. The V and J genes are TRBV5-1 and TRBJ2-7; TRBD1 matches 12 bases. The receptor comes from a man aged 25-45 years in good health. The DNA of the CDR3 is TGCGCCAGCAGCAACCCCGGGACAGGGGGCAACGAGCAGTACTTC. Translated: CASSNPGTGGNEQYF. Combining the CDR3 with reference TRBV5-1 and TRBJ2-7 gives the whole variable domain KAGVTQTPRYLIKTRGQQVTLSCSPISGHRSVSWYQQTPGQGLQFLFEYFSETQRNKGNFPGRFSGRQFSNSRSEMNVSTLELGDSALYLCASSNPGTGGNEQYFGPGTRLTVT.